The clone carrying this TCR beta chain is medium-sized (0.01 to 0.1%). The sample originates from a study of HIV-infected patients and healthy controls. Study overall: All patients had undetectable virus after a further year of therapy, about 65% of the 16 by the second bleed. Total CDR3 counts per chain did not differ significantly between patients and controls.

cDNA was made from about 480 ng RNA using alpha and beta constant primers. Using multiplexing indices, alpha and beta chain libraries were generated apart by chain-specific third strand synthesis. A 5' RACE adapter with a random hexamer and the SP2 primer site was joined to cDNA. Using its own MiXCR run on the 5' RACE reads, TCRdb lists one record per CDR3 protein. The sample carries over 9,000 distinct CDR3 sequences, 8% recorded once. The repertoire came from unfractionated whole blood and reflected all unsorted peripheral T cells. The germline V gene has CDR1 KGHSH and CDR2 LQKENI. Trimming cost V 6 bases and J 0 bases, with 8 bases left between them. The CDR3 contains 13 residues.

V is TRBV18 and J is TRBJ1-1; D unclear. The origin of this receptor is an adult with HIV infection. The donor label of this sample is uncertain. This sample comprised blood, obtained before antiretroviral therapy. The CDR3 bases are TGTGCCAGCTCCGAGACGGTGAACACTGAAGCTTTCTTT. This encodes CASSETVNTEAFF.